This paragraph reports one T cell receptor beta chain. Its antigen is still unknown. This specimen comes from a study of T cell responses to AZD1222 COVID-19 vaccine. Overall study context: Second doses were pooled across both intervals (about 4 or about 12 weeks).

General study results and limits: Baseline seropositivity occurred in only a handful of AZD1222 recipients. Sampling that yielded the repertoires occurred only after the peak T cell response.

The CDR3 runs 15 residues. Germline V CDR1 and CDR2: SGDLS, YYNGEE. Unmatched junction bases numbered 3, after V lost 0 bases and J lost 4 bases. Produced via immunoSEQ multiplex PCR; TCRdb's table is partial and in-frame only. The table shows around 170,000 clones, with roughly 93% occurring only once. The chain recombines TRBV9 with TRBJ2-2, with 7 bases matching TRBD1. Sequenced here: peripheral blood, sampled on day 0 of AZD1222 vaccination. This TCR came from an adult in good health. The DNA of the CDR3 is TGTGCCAGCAGCGTAGCTGCAGGGGGCACCGGGGAGCTGTTTTTT. Amino acid sequence: CASSVAAGGTGELFF.